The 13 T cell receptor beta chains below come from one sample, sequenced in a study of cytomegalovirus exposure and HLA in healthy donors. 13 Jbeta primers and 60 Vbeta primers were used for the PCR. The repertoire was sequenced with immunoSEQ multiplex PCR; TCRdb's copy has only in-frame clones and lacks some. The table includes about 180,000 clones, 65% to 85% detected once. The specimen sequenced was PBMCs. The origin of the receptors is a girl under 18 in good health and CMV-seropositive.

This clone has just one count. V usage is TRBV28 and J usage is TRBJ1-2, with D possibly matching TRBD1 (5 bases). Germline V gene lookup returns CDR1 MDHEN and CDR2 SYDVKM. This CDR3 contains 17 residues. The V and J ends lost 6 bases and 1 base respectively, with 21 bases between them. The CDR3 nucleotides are TGTGCCAGCAGCACCTTTCGAGACAGCAACCTTAACTATGGCTACACCTTC. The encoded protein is CASSTFRDSNLNYGYTF.

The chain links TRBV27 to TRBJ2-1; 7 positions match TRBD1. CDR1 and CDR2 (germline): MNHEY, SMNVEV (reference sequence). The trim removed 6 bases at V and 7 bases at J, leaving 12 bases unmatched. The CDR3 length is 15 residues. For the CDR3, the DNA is TGTGCCAGCAGCCAACACGGGACAGTCGTTAATGAGCAGTTCTTC. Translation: CASSQHGTVVNEQFF.

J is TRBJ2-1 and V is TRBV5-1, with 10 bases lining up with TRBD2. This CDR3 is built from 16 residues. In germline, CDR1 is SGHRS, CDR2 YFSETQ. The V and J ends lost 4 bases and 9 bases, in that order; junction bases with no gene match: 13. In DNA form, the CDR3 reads TGCGCCAGCAGCAGACGGACTAGCGGCAACCAGGGTGAGCAGTTCTTC. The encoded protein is CASSRRTSGNQGEQFF.

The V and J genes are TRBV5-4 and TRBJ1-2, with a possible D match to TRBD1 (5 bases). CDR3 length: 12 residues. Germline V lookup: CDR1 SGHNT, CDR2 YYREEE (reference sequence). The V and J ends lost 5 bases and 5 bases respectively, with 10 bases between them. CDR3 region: CASRGRDYGYTF. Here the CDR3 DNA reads TGTGCCAGCAGGGGCAGGGATTATGGCTACACCTTC.

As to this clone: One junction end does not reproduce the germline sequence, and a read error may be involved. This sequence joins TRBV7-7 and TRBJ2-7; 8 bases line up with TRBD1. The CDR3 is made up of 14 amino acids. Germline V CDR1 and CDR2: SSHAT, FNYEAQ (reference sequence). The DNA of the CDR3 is TGTGCTAGCAGCTTTCAACAGGGGGATTACGAGCAGTACTTC. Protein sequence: CASSFQQGDYEQYF.

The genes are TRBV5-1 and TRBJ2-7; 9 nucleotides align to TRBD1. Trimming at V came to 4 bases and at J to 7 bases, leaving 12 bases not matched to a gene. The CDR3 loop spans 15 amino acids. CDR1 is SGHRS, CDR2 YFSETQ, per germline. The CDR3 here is CASSLGTGSELEQYF. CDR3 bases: TGCGCCAGCAGCCTGGGGACAGGGAGCGAATTAGAGCAGTACTTC.

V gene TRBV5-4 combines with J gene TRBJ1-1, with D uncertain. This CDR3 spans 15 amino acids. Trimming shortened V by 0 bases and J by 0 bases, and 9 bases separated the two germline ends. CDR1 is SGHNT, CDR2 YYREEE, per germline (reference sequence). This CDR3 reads CASSLGGDMNTEAFF. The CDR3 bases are TGTGCCAGCAGCTTGGGGGGAGATATGAACACTGAAGCTTTCTTT.

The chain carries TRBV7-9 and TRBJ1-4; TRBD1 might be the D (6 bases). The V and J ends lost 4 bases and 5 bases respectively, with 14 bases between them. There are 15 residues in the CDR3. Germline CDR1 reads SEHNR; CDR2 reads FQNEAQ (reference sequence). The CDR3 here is CASSSPRDTNEKLFF. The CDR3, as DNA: TGTGCCAGCAGCTCCCCCCGGGACACAAATGAAAAACTGTTTTTT.

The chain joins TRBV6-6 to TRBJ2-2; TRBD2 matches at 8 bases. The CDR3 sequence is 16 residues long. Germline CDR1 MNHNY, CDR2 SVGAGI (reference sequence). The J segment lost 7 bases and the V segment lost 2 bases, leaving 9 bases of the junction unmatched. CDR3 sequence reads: CASSYEAGAYSGELFF. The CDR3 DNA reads TGTGCCAGCAGTTACGAAGCGGGGGCGTACAGCGGGGAGCTGTTTTTT.

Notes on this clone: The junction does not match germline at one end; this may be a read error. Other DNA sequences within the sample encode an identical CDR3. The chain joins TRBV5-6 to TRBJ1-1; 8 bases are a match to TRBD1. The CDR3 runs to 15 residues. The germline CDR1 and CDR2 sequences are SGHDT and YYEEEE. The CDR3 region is CASSLLRGLETEAFF. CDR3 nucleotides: TGTGCCAGCAGCCTACTCAGGGGGCTAGAAACTGAAGCCTTCTTT.

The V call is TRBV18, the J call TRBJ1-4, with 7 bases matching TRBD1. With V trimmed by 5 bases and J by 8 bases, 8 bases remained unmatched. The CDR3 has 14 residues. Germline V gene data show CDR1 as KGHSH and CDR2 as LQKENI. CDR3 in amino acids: CASSSDRVEEKLFF. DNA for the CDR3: TGTGCCAGCTCATCCGACAGGGTTGAGGAAAAACTGTTTTTT.

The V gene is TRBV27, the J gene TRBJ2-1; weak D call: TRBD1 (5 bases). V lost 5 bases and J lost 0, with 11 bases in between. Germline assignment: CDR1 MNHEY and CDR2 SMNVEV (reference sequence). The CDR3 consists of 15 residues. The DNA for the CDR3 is TGTGCCAGCAGTCCGCTCAGGGACTCCTACAATGAGCAGTTCTTC. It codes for CASSPLRDSYNEQFF.

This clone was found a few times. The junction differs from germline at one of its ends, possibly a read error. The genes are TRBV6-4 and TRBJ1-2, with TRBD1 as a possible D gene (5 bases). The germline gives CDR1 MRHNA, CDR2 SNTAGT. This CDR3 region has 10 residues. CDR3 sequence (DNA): TGTGCCAGCAGTGACTATCCGGGACTCTTC. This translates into CASSDYPGLF.